This T cell receptor beta chain was identified in a study of glioma-infiltrating T cells after dendritic cell vaccination. The CDR3 is made up of 16 amino acids. This clone has a single count. Input was approximately 2.1 ug genomic DNA, or all available if less. TCRdb's copy holds only in-frame clones and misses some; the assay was immunoSEQ multiplex PCR. This table holds approximately 90,000 clones, approximately 81% found once. Isocitrate dehydrogenase mutation was absent in all glioblastoma patients. The sample was blood, taken before dendritic cell vaccination. The chain joins TRBV21-1 to TRBJ1-2. TRBV21-1 is given as a pseudogene. The receptor was isolated from a human donor with glioblastoma. In nucleotides, the CDR3 is TGTGCCAGCACCCCTCGGGGATCTCTGGTGTCTTATGGCTACACCTTC. Protein sequence: CASTPRGSLVSYGYTF.